The sequence of this TCR beta chain was determined in a study of identical twins. This clonotype was counted a few times. The antigen is not known. Study-wide points: The study drew conclusions from cross-sectional statistical analysis, not from following the same donors.

From the 5' RACE reads, TCRdb called clonotypes with MiXCR, one entry per CDR3 protein. The data contain hundreds of thousands of distinct CDR3 sequences, over 8.5% of them singletons. Trimming cost V 0 bases and J 2 bases, with 8 bases left between them. The CDR3 spans 13 residues. CDR1 and CDR2 (germline): DFQATT, SNEGSKA (reference sequence). This same sample was also taken into another study, of yellow fever vaccine responses in identical twins.

The sequence was collected from a woman between 18 and 30 years old in good health. The sequencing sample was made of PBMCs. The chain employs TRBV20-1 and TRBJ2-7, with D tentatively TRBD2 (6 bases). The CDR3 sequence: CSARDWGAYEQYF. In DNA, the CDR3 is TGCAGTGCTAGAGATTGGGGGGCCTACGAGCAGTACTTC.